The clone carrying this T cell receptor (beta chain) was detected only a few times. This CDR3 has 14 amino acids. From germline, CDR1 is DFQATT and CDR2 SNEGSKA (reference sequence). The ends were cut back, 1 base at V and 11 bases at J, with 18 bases in the middle. MiXCR, run by TCRdb on the RT-PCR reads, gives a single entry per CDR3 protein. This repertoire shows 650,000 to 800,000 distinct CDR3 sequences, over 12% found once; its top ten account for roughly 3.9%. Sequencing used memory CD4+ T cells from blood. This chain connects TRBV20-1 to TRBJ1-5; a possible D gene is TRBD1 (6 bases). The source of this sequence is a female donor in good health, serving as a healthy control. The CDR3 loop is CSARGLGGVEAQHF. CDR3 bases: TGCAGTGCTAGAGGTTTAGGGGGTGTCGAGGCCCAGCATTTT.